This TCR beta chain was retrieved from a study of Graves' ophthalmopathy and Graves' hyperthyroidism. As for the study in general: Specimen type is peripheral blood, obtained at initial diagnosis before any treatment. Broader study findings: Most expanded clonotypes in thyroid above 0.001 frequency also showed up in blood.

If patients had other autoimmune diseases, uncontrolled infections, pregnancy or lactation, they were excluded. The CDR3 spans 13 residues. Trimming left V 7 bases short and J 4 bases short, with 11 bases between. For repertoire sequencing, the TCR beta CDR3 regions were amplified from RNA transcripts. The authors performed first-round RT-PCR with HTBI primers and then a second-round multiplex PCR. TCRdb passed the multiplex PCR reads through MiXCR, listing each CDR3 protein once. This repertoire shows 500,000 to 800,000 distinct CDR3 sequences, about 41% found once; its top ten account for over 2.5%. This clonotype was seen many times. Its target is not known.

This receptor was obtained from an adult man with Graves' ophthalmopathy. The chain recombines TRBV12-3 or TRBV12-4 with TRBJ1-3; D unclear. Input material: peripheral blood. The CDR3 protein is CASNMAGGNTIYF. As DNA, the CDR3 is TGTGCCAGCAACATGGCGGGGGGAAACACCATATATTTT.